The 5 T cell receptor beta chains presented below share a single source sample, sequenced in a study of Graves' ophthalmopathy and Graves' hyperthyroidism. Amplifying from RNA transcripts, the study obtained TCR beta CDR3 regions. A first-round RT-PCR used HTBI primers, followed by a second-round multiplex PCR. MiXCR, run by TCRdb on the multiplex PCR reads, gives a single entry per CDR3 protein. The sample includes 300,000 or so distinct CDR3 sequences, roughly 15% of them seen just once. Sequenced sample: peripheral blood. Receptors originate from an adult man with Graves' ophthalmopathy.

This clonotype was detected ten times or more. V usage is TRBV6-5 and J usage is TRBJ2-5; 8 bases match TRBD2. Germline V gene data show CDR1 as MNHEY and CDR2 as SVGAGI. The CDR3 totals 15 residues. V trimming: 8 bases; J trimming: 4 bases; junction bases outside the gene matches: 12. DNA for the CDR3: TGTGCCAGCCGGAGCAGCGGGGGAAGGGGAGAGACCCAGTACTTC. This gives the protein CASRSSGGRGETQYF.

The table lists this clonotype with many counts. The chain joins TRBV4-3 to TRBJ2-6; D gene unclear. Germline assignment: CDR1 LGHNA and CDR2 YSLEER. V dropped 0 bases and J dropped 2 bases, with 8 bases sitting between them. The CDR3 covers 16 residues. Here the CDR3 DNA reads TGCGCCAGCAGCCAAGATACAACGGCTGGGGCCAACGTCCTGACTTTC. Amino acid sequence: CASSQDTTAGANVLTF.

Notes on this clonotype: A single base separates this from a much larger clone, so it may be a read error. Lacking the conserved final phenylalanine or tryptophan, this CDR3 likely reflects a read error. The V call is TRBV2, the J call TRBJ2-2; possible D gene TRBD2, 6 bases. CDR3 length: 14 amino acids. CDR1 and CDR2 (germline): SNHLY, FYNNEI. The ends were cut back, 3 bases at V and 6 bases at J, with 11 bases in the middle. The chain's CDR3 is CASSDPRRAGELFV. CDR3 DNA sequence: TGTGCCAGCAGTGACCCAAGGAGGGCCGGGGAGCTGTTTGTT.

Many counts were recorded for this clonotype. The chain recombines TRBV7-8 with TRBJ1-2, with D perhaps TRBD1 (6 bases). CDR3 size: 15 residues. Germline V gene sequence: CDR1 SGHVS, CDR2 FQNEAQ. The germline V and J ends were trimmed by 5 bases and 4 bases, with 17 bases remaining between them. CDR3 bases: TGTGCCAGCAGCCCACAGGAAACAGGGATCTATGGCTACACCTTC. It translates to CASSPQETGIYGYTF.

The V gene is TRBV27, the J gene TRBJ2-5; possible D gene TRBD2, 5 bases. The CDR3 length is 14 residues. V dropped 3 bases and J dropped 4 bases, with 12 bases sitting between them. Germline V gives CDR1 MNHEY, CDR2 SMNVEV (reference sequence). CDR3 protein: CASSLLGAIETQYF. In DNA form, the CDR3 reads TGTGCCAGCAGTTTGTTGGGAGCCATAGAGACCCAGTACTTC.